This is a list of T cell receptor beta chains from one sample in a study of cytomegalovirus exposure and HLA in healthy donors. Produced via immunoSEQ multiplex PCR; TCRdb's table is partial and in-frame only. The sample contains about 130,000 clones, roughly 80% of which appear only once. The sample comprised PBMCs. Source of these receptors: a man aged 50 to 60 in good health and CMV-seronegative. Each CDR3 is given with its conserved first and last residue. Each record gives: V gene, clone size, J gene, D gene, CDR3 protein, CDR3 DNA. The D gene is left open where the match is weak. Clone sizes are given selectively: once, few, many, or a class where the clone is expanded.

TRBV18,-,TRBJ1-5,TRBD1,CASSTTGQGQPQHF,TGTGCCAGCTCAACGACAGGACAGGGTCAGCCCCAGCATTTT
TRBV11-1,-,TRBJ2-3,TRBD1,CASSYVTGTDTQYF,TGTGCCAGCAGCTACGTGACAGGGACAGATACGCAGTATTTT
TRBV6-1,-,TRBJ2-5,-,CEARGWETQYF,TGTGAAGCAAGGGGCTGGGAGACCCAGTACTTC
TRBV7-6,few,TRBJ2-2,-,CASSLTGPNTGELFF,TGTGCCAGCAGCTTGACAGGTCCGAACACCGGGGAGCTGTTTTTT
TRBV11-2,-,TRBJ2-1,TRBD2,CASSPTGGRAEEQFF,TGTGCCAGCAGCCCCACAGGCGGGAGGGCCGAAGAGCAGTTCTTC
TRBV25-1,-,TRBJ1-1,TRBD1,CASSEFGTANTEAFF,TGTGCCAGCAGTGAATTCGGGACAGCGAACACTGAAGCTTTCTTT
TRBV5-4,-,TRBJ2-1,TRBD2,CASSLLAGGGEQFF,TGTGCCAGCAGCTTGTTAGCGGGAGGGGGTGAGCAGTTCTTC
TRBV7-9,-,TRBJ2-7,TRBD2,CASSLLGREGSYEQYF,TGTGCCAGCAGCTTATTGGGCAGGGAGGGCTCCTACGAGCAGTACTTC
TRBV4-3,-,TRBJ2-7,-,CASSHTVLDSYEQYF,TGCGCCAGCAGCCATACAGTCTTGGATTCCTACGAGCAGTACTTC
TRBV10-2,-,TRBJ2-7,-,CASSEKLRYEQYF,TGCGCCAGCAGTGAGAAGCTACGGTACGAGCAGTACTTC
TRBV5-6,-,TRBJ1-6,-,CASSFGRGVNSPLHF,TGTGCCAGCAGCTTTGGTCGCGGGGTTAATTCACCCCTCCACTTT
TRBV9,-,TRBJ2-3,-,CASSAEGASTDTQYF,TGTGCCAGCAGCGCAGAAGGGGCCAGCACAGATACGCAGTATTTT
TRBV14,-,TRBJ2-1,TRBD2,CASSRPGTSWGNEQFF,TGTGCCAGCAGCCGGCCCGGGACTAGCTGGGGCAATGAGCAGTTCTTC
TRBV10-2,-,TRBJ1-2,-,CASSGPYGYTF,TGCGCCAGCAGTGGGCCTTATGGCTACACCTTC
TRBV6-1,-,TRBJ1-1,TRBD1,CASSDPGQALRGAFF,TGTGCCAGCAGTGACCCAGGACAGGCCCTCCGGGGGGCTTTCTTT
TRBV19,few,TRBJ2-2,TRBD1,CASNRDRGRAGELFF,TGTGCCAGTAACAGGGACAGGGGAAGGGCCGGGGAGCTGTTTTTT
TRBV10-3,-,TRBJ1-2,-,CAISEGGFINGYTF,TGTGCCATCAGTGAGGGGGGGTTTATCAATGGCTACACCTTC
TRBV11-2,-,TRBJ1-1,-,CASSLSARENTEAFF,TGTGCCAGCAGCTTGAGCGCCAGGGAGAACACTGAAGCTTTCTTT
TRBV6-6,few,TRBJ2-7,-,CASSSQGSYEQYF,TGTGCCAGCAGTTCCCAGGGATCCTACGAGCAGTACTTC
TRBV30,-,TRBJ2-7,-,CAWSPYTYEQYF,TGTGCCTGGAGTCCTTACACGTACGAGCAGTACTTC
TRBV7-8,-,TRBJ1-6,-,CASSLTGDNSPLHF,TGTGCCAGCAGCCTGACAGGAGACAATTCACCCCTCCACTTT
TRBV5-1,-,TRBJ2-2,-,CASSALRSTTGELFF,TGCGCCAGCAGCGCCCTACGGAGCACCACCGGGGAGCTGTTTTTT
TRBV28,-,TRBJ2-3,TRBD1,CASSPGADRVLDTQYF,TGTGCCAGCAGCCCGGGGGCGGACAGGGTTTTGGATACGCAGTATTTT
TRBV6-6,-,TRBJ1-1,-,CASSSTGLDVRTEAFF,TGTGCCAGCAGTTCTACAGGGTTAGATGTTCGCACTGAAGCTTTCTTT
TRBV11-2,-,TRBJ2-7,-,CASSLRVGRTYEQYF,TGTGCCAGCAGCTTACGAGTGGGCAGAACCTACGAGCAGTACTTC
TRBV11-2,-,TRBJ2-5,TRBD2,CASSQPGLAGVETQYF,TGTGCCAGCAGCCAACCGGGACTAGCGGGAGTAGAGACCCAGTACTTC
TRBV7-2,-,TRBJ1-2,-,CASSPPWGVNYGYTF,TGTGCCAGCAGTCCCCCTTGGGGGGTGAACTATGGCTACACCTTC
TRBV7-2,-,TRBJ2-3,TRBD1,CASSPGTGYDTDTQYF,TGTGCCAGCAGCCCCGGGACAGGGTACGACACAGATACGCAGTATTTT
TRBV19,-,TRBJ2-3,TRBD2,CASSGVAGWRDTQYF,TGTGCCAGTAGTGGGGTAGCGGGGTGGAGAGATACGCAGTATTTT